The entry that follows covers one T cell receptor (beta chain) sequence. Its target is unknown. These data originate in a study of T cells after yellow fever vaccination. Study conclusions and caveats: Once the booster was given, most primary-vaccination clones reappeared, at over 95% for CD4 and more than 85% for CD8. Weaker, the secondary response had a peak occurring faster, on day 5 versus 15.

The study made its TCR cDNA through 5'RACE template switching. That step introduced a universal primer site along with UMIs. MiXCR was run by TCRdb on the 5' RACE reads, yielding one entry per CDR3 protein. The table has about 630,000 distinct CDR3 sequences, about 12% seen once. The CDR3 length is 15 residues. V was trimmed by 3 bases and J by 4 bases, leaving 14 bases between them. Germline values: CDR1 SGHDT, CDR2 YYEEEE. The specimen comprised PBMCs, sampled on the day of the yellow fever booster vaccination. The rearrangement links TRBV5-6 to TRBJ2-1, with D unresolved. The receptor comes from a man aged 25 to 45 who received the YFV17D yellow fever vaccine. DNA for the CDR3: TGTGCCAGCAGCTCCTATGCCGGCAGATACAATGAGCAGTTCTTC. Residues: CASSSYAGRYNEQFF.